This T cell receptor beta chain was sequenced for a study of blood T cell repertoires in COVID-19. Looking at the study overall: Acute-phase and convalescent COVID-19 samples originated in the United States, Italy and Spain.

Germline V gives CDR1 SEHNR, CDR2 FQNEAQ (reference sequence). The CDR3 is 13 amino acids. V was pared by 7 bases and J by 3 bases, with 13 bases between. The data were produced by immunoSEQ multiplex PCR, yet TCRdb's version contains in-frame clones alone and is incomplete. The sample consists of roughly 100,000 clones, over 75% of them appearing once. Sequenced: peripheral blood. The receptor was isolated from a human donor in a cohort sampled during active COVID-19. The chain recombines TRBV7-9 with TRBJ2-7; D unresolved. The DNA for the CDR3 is TGTGCCAGCACCTTCGGCGGAGTCTACGAGCAGTACTTC. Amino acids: CASTFGGVYEQYF. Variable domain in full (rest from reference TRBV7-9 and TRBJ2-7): DTGVSQNPRHKITKRGQNVTFRCDPISEHNRLYWYRQTLGQGPEFLTYFQNEAQLEKSRLLSDRFSAERPKGSFSTLEIQRTEQGDSAMYLCASTFGGVYEQYFGPGTRLTVT.